This T cell receptor (beta chain) came from a study of T cell responses to AZD1222 COVID-19 vaccine. Study in general: Pooling was applied to second doses at about 4 or about 12 weeks. General study results and limits: Close to half of spike-specific TCRs reportedly recognize unmutated variant regions. Two doses of AZD1222 preceded a rise in Spike-specific TCR breadth and depth. Among the donors, most were white British and more were female, and clonal diversity was possibly underestimated.

Concerning this clone itself: The target antigen is unknown.

Measured with immunoSEQ multiplex PCR; TCRdb has only the in-frame clones, and not every one. The profile shows about 150,000 clones, 92% of them singletons. The specimen comprised peripheral blood, sampled on day 0 of AZD1222 vaccination. The TCR sequence derives from an adult in good health.

CDR3 protein: CASSIIGRELDEQYF. CDR3 bases: TGTGCCAGTAGTATAATTGGGCGGGAGTTGGACGAGCAGTACTTC. This chain joins TRBV19 and TRBJ2-7, with 7 positions matching TRBD2. The CDR3 is made up of 15 amino acids. The ends lost 2 bases at V and 5 bases at J; junction bases unmatched: 9. In germline, CDR1 is LNHDA, CDR2 SQIVND (reference sequence).